These 29 T cell receptor beta chains originate from one sample sequenced in a study of T cell responses to AZD1222 COVID-19 vaccine. Profiled with immunoSEQ multiplex PCR; TCRdb holds only in-frame clones, not every one. The data show about 140,000 clones, 92% seen once. The sequenced sample was peripheral blood, obtained 28 days after the second AZD1222 dose. Receptors originate from an adult who received the AZD1222 COVID-19 vaccine.

V gene TRBV4-3 combines with J gene TRBJ2-1, with 8 bases matching TRBD2. The V gene's germline CDR1 is LGHNA and CDR2 YSLEER. V gave up 0 bases and J gave up 5 bases; unmatched junction bases: 9. This CDR3 contains 17 residues. CDR3: CASSQDLRREVHNEQFF. The DNA of the CDR3 is TGCGCCAGCAGCCAAGATCTAAGGCGGGAGGTCCACAATGAGCAGTTCTTC.

This chain uses TRBV2 with TRBJ1-2; TRBD1 matches 11 bases. Trimming took 10 bases from V and 8 from J; bases not matched to a gene: 9. The CDR3 contains 13 residues. Germline CDR1 is SNHLY and CDR2 is FYNNEI. CDR3 DNA: TGTGCCACGACAGGGGACAGGGGGGGAGGCTACACCTTC. Amino acids: CATTGDRGGGYTF. Full variable domain (rest looked up from reference TRBV2 and TRBJ1-2): EPEVTQTPSHQVTQMGQEVILRCVPISNHLYFYWYRQILGQKVEFLVSFYNNEISEKSEIFDDQFSVERPDGSNFTLKIRSTKLEDSAMYFCATTGDRGGGYTFGSGTRLTVV.

This clone was found once. This chain connects TRBV24-1 to TRBJ2-1; D possibly uses TRBD1 or TRBD2 (6 bases each). Per germline, CDR1 KGHDR and CDR2 SFDVKD. Between the trimmed V and J ends, which lost 3 bases and 10 bases, there was a span of 12 bases. The CDR3 has 13 residues. For the CDR3, the DNA is TGTGCCACCAGTGATGCATGGAGGGGGGAGCAGTTCTTC. Translation: CATSDAWRGEQFF.

The chain recombines TRBV19 with TRBJ2-7, with unresolved D. Germline CDR1 reads LNHDA; CDR2 reads SQIVND (reference sequence). V was pared by 4 bases and J by 0 bases, with 16 bases between. The CDR3 runs 16 residues. The CDR3 loop reads CASSRSTETVSYEQYF. Here the CDR3 DNA reads TGTGCCAGTAGTAGGTCCACGGAGACGGTCTCCTACGAGCAGTACTTC.

This chain links TRBV6-5 with TRBJ1-2, with a tentative D call TRBD1 (5 bases). The CDR3 sequence is 13 residues long. Germline CDR1 is MNHEY and CDR2 is SVGAGI. Trimming removed 6 bases at V and 3 bases at J, with 11 bases between. Here the CDR3 DNA reads TGTGCCAGCAGAGACCAGGGCGACTATGGCTACACCTTC. Its protein product is CASRDQGDYGYTF.

The chain employs TRBV19 and TRBJ1-2; a weak D match, TRBD1 (6 bases). The length of the CDR3 is 14 residues. V was cut by 6 bases and J by 4 bases, with 15 bases left in between. Germline V lookup: CDR1 LNHDA, CDR2 SQIVND (reference sequence). The CDR3 protein is CASSAQQGSYGYTF. The CDR3 coding sequence is TGTGCCAGTAGCGCGCAACAGGGTAGCTATGGCTACACCTTC. The variable domain in full, completed from reference TRBV19 and TRBJ1-2, reads DGGITQSPKYLFRKEGQNVTLSCEQNLNHDAMYWYRQDPGQGLRLIYYSQIVNDFQKGDIAEGYSVSREKKESFPLTVTSAQKNPTAFYLCASSAQQGSYGYTFGSGTRLTVV.

This clone was detected only once. The J gene is TRBJ1-2, the V gene TRBV11-2; 7 bases agree with TRBD1. Germline CDR1 SGHAT, CDR2 FQNNGV. CDR3 length: 16 amino acids. V lost 0 bases, J lost 5 bases, and 9 bases stayed unmatched. The chain's CDR3 is CASSLDRRGGMYGYTF. As DNA, the CDR3 is TGTGCCAGCAGCTTAGATCGGAGAGGGGGCATGTATGGCTACACCTTC.

The chain uses TRBV5-4 and TRBJ1-2, with D possibly TRBD1 on 6 matching bases. The V end was cut by 3 bases, the J end by 5 bases, with 20 bases between. In germline, CDR1 is SGHNT, CDR2 YYREEE (reference sequence). This CDR3 has 16 amino acids. CDR3 DNA: TGTGCCAGCAGCTCCGGACAGAGCCGAACTTCGTATGGCTACACCTTC. Its translation is CASSSGQSRTSYGYTF.

This chain links TRBV2 with TRBJ2-1; unclear D gene. CDR1 and CDR2 from the germline V gene are SNHLY and FYNNEI. Trimming took off 6 bases at V and 7 bases at J, with 7 bases between the two ends. The CDR3 length is 11 residues. The CDR3: CASRGPNEQFF. The CDR3 DNA follows: TGTGCCAGCAGAGGACCAAATGAGCAGTTCTTC.

J is TRBJ2-5 and V is TRBV11-2, with D hard to call. V gave up 1 base and J gave up 2 bases, with 8 bases separating them. Germline CDR1 SGHAT, CDR2 FQNNGV. This CDR3 has 14 amino acids. This chain's CDR3 is CASSLAGLQETQYF. CDR3 nucleotides: TGTGCCAGCAGCTTAGCGGGCCTACAAGAGACCCAGTACTTC.

The gene calls are TRBV2 and TRBJ1-4, with a possible D match to TRBD1 (6 bases). The CDR3 is 15 amino acids. Germline loops: CDR1 SNHLY, CDR2 FYNNEI. V was clipped by 2 bases and J by 4 bases, with 11 bases between them. The CDR3 is CASSENRVNNEKLFF. For the CDR3, the DNA is TGTGCCAGCAGTGAAAACAGGGTGAATAATGAAAAACTGTTTTTT.

The chain uses TRBV2 and TRBJ2-5; D possibly corresponds to TRBD1 (6 bases). The germline CDR1 and CDR2 sequences are SNHLY and FYNNEI. Trimming removed 6 bases from V and 3 bases from J, with 17 bases in between. CDR3 length equals 15 residues. CDR3 DNA sequence: TGTGCCAGCAGCGCCCCTGATACAGGGAAAGAGACCCAGTACTTC. It encodes CASSAPDTGKETQYF.

As concerns this clone: This sample includes further DNA sequences coding for the same CDR3. This chain links TRBV7-2 with TRBJ2-7, with 11 bases that match TRBD1. The germline V gene has CDR1 SGHTA and CDR2 FQGNSA. CDR3 length equals 15 residues. V lost 1 base to trimming and J lost 3 bases; unmatched junction nucleotides: 2. CDR3 loop: CASSLVGTGGYEQYF. In DNA, the CDR3 is TGTGCCAGCAGCTTAGTAGGGACAGGGGGCTACGAGCAGTACTTC.

In nucleotides, the CDR3 is TGCGCCAGCAGCGTTGACCCGGATAGAGAGACCCAGTACTTC. Translated: CASSVDPDRETQYF. The rearrangement links TRBV5-1 to TRBJ2-5; D is unresolved. CDR1 is SGHRS and CDR2 is YFSETQ in the germline V gene. V was clipped by 4 bases and J by 4 bases, with 14 bases between them. This CDR3 spans 14 amino acids. Full variable domain (remainder filled in from reference TRBV5-1 and TRBJ2-5): KAGVTQTPRYLIKTRGQQVTLSCSPISGHRSVSWYQQTPGQGLQFLFEYFSETQRNKGNFPGRFSGRQFSNSRSEMNVSTLELGDSALYLCASSVDPDRETQYFGPGTRLLVL.

The V gene is TRBV27, the J gene TRBJ1-5; TRBD1 is a possible D gene (6 bases). Germline values: CDR1 MNHEY, CDR2 SMNVEV (reference sequence). Trimming removed 8 bases at V and 2 bases at J, with 13 bases between. This CDR3 contains 14 residues. This CDR3 reads CASGPGQRNQPQHF. The DNA for the CDR3 is TGTGCCAGCGGCCCCGGACAGCGCAATCAGCCCCAGCATTTT.

The chain has TRBV5-5 and TRBJ2-7; 12 nucleotides match TRBD2. Germline V CDR1 and CDR2: SGHKS, YYEKEE (reference sequence). J lost 3 bases, V lost 5 bases, and 9 bases had no gene match. This CDR3 has 16 residues. CDR3 bases: TGTGCCAGCAGTATACGACTAGCGGGAGTTTACTACGAGCAGTACTTC. The encoded protein is CASSIRLAGVYYEQYF.

The chain joins TRBV2 to TRBJ2-3; 7 nucleotides agree with TRBD2. The CDR3 contains 18 residues. The V and J ends lost 7 bases and 2 bases, in that order; junction bases with no gene match: 18. Germline V CDR1 and CDR2: SNHLY, FYNNEI. CDR3 residues: CASIEVGRAGATTDTQYF. CDR3 coding DNA: TGTGCCAGCATCGAGGTAGGGCGGGCGGGAGCGACCACAGATACGCAGTATTTT.

The chain couples TRBV4-3 to TRBJ2-7; no reliable D call. Per the germline V gene, CDR1 is LGHNA and CDR2 is YSLEER. CDR3 size: 15 residues. Trimming pared 0 bases from V and 0 bases from J, leaving 9 bases between. The CDR3 sequence is CASSQDPGDSYEQYF. CDR3 bases: TGCGCCAGCAGCCAAGATCCAGGCGACTCCTACGAGCAGTACTTC.

The chain employs TRBV7-9 and TRBJ2-5; D unclear. Trimming stripped 5 bases from V and 4 bases from J, with 14 bases between. Per the germline V gene, CDR1 is SEHNR and CDR2 is FQNEAQ (reference sequence). CDR3 length: 14 residues. The CDR3 is CASSPAYERETQYF. The CDR3 DNA follows: TGTGCCAGCAGCCCGGCGTACGAGAGAGAGACCCAGTACTTC.

The chain combines TRBV6-1 with TRBJ1-1; 7 nucleotides match TRBD1. Germline V gives CDR1 MNHNS, CDR2 SASEGT. This CDR3 comprises 17 residues. With 8 bases clipped from V and 0 bases from J, the junction kept 15 bases outside the gene matches. In DNA, the CDR3 is TGTGCCAGCCGAGAAGGACAGGCCGGACTCATGAACACTGAAGCTTTCTTT. Translation gives CASREGQAGLMNTEAFF.

Of note for this clone: Other DNA sequences in the sample encode the same CDR3. The rearrangement uses TRBV5-1 and TRBJ2-2; the D is unclear. Trimming left V 2 bases short and J 0 bases short, with 8 bases between. Germline loops: CDR1 SGHRS, CDR2 YFSETQ. There are 15 residues in the CDR3. CDR3 region: CASSLGGTNTGELFF. In DNA form, the CDR3 reads TGCGCCAGCAGCTTAGGCGGAACGAACACCGGGGAGCTGTTTTTT. Looking up the rest from reference TRBV5-1 and TRBJ2-2 gives the full variable domain: KAGVTQTPRYLIKTRGQQVTLSCSPISGHRSVSWYQQTPGQGLQFLFEYFSETQRNKGNFPGRFSGRQFSNSRSEMNVSTLELGDSALYLCASSLGGTNTGELFFGEGSRLTVL.

The DNA of the CDR3 is TGTGCCAGCAGTGAAGCGGGATTCGATACGCAGTATTTT. Translated, it gives CASSEAGFDTQYF. The rearrangement links TRBV6-1 to TRBJ2-3; no reliable D call. The germline V and J ends were trimmed by 0 bases and 6 bases, with 7 bases remaining between them. This CDR3 region has 13 residues. Germline V CDR1 and CDR2: MNHNS, SASEGT.

The chain employs TRBV19 and TRBJ1-2; no firm D call. The V and J ends lost 7 bases and 2 bases respectively, with 17 bases between them. CDR1 is LNHDA, CDR2 SQIVND, per germline (reference sequence). The CDR3 has 15 residues. The CDR3 is CASTPSPTGNYGYTF. In nucleotides, the CDR3 is TGTGCCAGTACTCCAAGTCCGACGGGAAACTATGGCTACACCTTC.

This sequence joins TRBV2 and TRBJ1-4, with 10 bases lining up with TRBD1. This CDR3 comprises 14 residues. Trimming removed 3 bases from V and 7 bases from J; junction bases left unmatched: 2. Germline CDR1 and CDR2: SNHLY and FYNNEI. The CDR3 region has the DNA TGTGCCAGCAGTGATCGACAGGGGGCTGAAAAACTGTTTTTT. It codes for CASSDRQGAEKLFF.

The gene calls are TRBV24-1 and TRBJ2-2; D possibly corresponds to TRBD2 (6 bases). There are 18 residues in the CDR3. V lost 3 bases, J lost 0 bases, and 16 bases lay in between. CDR1 is KGHDR, CDR2 SFDVKD, per germline. This chain's CDR3 is CATSDPRTRGTNTGELFF. The CDR3 region has the DNA TGTGCCACCAGTGATCCACGGACCCGGGGGACGAACACCGGGGAGCTGTTTTTT.

The genes are TRBV2 and TRBJ2-2, with D perhaps TRBD2 (6 bases). Germline V gives CDR1 SNHLY, CDR2 FYNNEI. The CDR3 spans 14 residues. The V and J ends lost 6 bases and 3 bases respectively, with 11 bases between them. The DNA of the CDR3 is TGTGCCAGCAGCCGGGACTCCTACACCGGGGAGCTGTTTTTT. This translates into CASSRDSYTGELFF.

The CDR3 DNA reads as TGTGCCAGCAGCCGTGACAGGGCATTCGACAATGAGCAGTTCTTC. Protein: CASSRDRAFDNEQFF. This chain uses TRBV7-8 with TRBJ2-1; 7 nucleotides match TRBD1. The germline V gene has CDR1 SGHVS and CDR2 FQNEAQ. This CDR3 comprises 15 residues. The junction had 9 bases not matched to a gene; V was cut back by 5 bases and J by 5 bases.

V and J are TRBV28 and TRBJ1-2; perhaps TRBD1 as D (5 bases). V lost 7 bases to trimming and J lost 8 bases, with 14 bases between them. This CDR3 is built from 12 residues. CDR1 and CDR2 (germline): MDHEN, SYDVKM. In DNA form, the CDR3 reads TGTGCCAGCAATGGGGCCCCGGAGGGCTACACCTTC. Protein: CASNGAPEGYTF.

This clone was counted once. The gene calls are TRBV28 and TRBJ1-2, with D perhaps TRBD1 (6 bases). Germline CDR1 MDHEN, CDR2 SYDVKM. The CDR3 spans 18 residues. V was shortened by 3 bases and J by 6 bases, with 26 bases between the two germline ends. Here the CDR3 reads CASSFWGDLQGSEDGYTF. CDR3 bases: TGTGCCAGCAGTTTTTGGGGCGATCTTCAGGGGTCAGAGGATGGCTACACCTTC.